The sequence of this TCR beta chain was determined in a study of CD8 T cells in ankylosing spondylitis. The study, taken as a whole, reports: Within peripheral blood, clones linked to disease were CD8+ and relatively rare. A TCR beta motif of under ten highly homologous variants seemed to mark ankylosing spondylitis blood.

A few counts support this clonotype. What it binds is not known. TCRdb re-called the 5' RACE reads with MiXCR, one entry per CDR3 protein. The sample records around 430,000 distinct CDR3 sequences, roughly 17% being singletons. The length of the CDR3 is 14 residues. The V end lost 7 bases, the J end lost 4 bases, and 17 bases lay between the germline ends. CDR1 is SGHRS and CDR2 is YFSETQ in the germline V gene. The genes are TRBV5-1 and TRBJ2-5, with D unresolved. The sequenced material came from blood, either unsorted or a sorted T cell fraction (not recorded which). This TCR came from a male donor with ankylosing spondylitis. The CDR3 DNA follows: TGCGCCAGCGGATTAAATCCCCTCTCAGAGACCCAGTACTTC. It encodes CASGLNPLSETQYF.